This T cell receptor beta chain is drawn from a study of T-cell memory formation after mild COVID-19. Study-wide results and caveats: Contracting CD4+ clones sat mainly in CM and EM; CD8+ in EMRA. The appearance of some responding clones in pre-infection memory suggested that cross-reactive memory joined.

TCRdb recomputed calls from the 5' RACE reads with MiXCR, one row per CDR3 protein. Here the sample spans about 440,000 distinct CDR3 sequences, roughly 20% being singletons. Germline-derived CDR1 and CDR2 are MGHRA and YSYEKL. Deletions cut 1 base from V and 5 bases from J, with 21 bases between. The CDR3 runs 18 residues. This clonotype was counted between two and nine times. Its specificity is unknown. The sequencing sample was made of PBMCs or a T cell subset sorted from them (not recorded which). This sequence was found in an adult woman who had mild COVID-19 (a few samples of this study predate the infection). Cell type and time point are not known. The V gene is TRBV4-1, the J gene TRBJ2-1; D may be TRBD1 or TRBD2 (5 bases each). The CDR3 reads CASSQVQRAIWDHNEQFF. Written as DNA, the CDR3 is TGCGCCAGCAGCCAAGTCCAGCGTGCTATCTGGGACCACAATGAGCAGTTCTTC.